The 10 T cell receptor beta chains presented below share a single source sample, sequenced in a study of T cell repertoires in cytomegalovirus infection. From the reads, TCRdb called clonotypes with MiXCR, one entry per CDR3 protein. The sample holds under 200,000 distinct CDR3 sequences, under 30% seen once. The sequenced material came from PBMCs. The receptors derive from a human donor in good health (CMV status not recorded). Some clones in this sample may be carry-over from other donors' samples.

In this sample, this clonotype turned up many times. The chain carries TRBV28 and TRBJ1-2; D remains unclear. From germline, CDR1 is MDHEN and CDR2 SYDVKM. Trimming cost V 2 bases and J 5 bases, with 9 bases left between them. CDR3 length: 13 residues. For the CDR3, the DNA is TGTGCCAGCAGTTTAACCACGTCTTATGGCTACACCTTC. Translation: CASSLTTSYGYTF.

This sequence joins TRBV4-1 and TRBJ1-2; D gene uncertain. The germline V gene encodes CDR1 MGHRA and CDR2 YSYEKL. CDR3 size: 14 residues. Trimming took 1 base from V and 4 from J, leaving 10 bases between them. CDR3 DNA: TGCGCCAGCAGCCAAGGGACCGGTAGCTATGGCTACACCTTC. Translating it yields CASSQGTGSYGYTF.

The rearrangement joins TRBV5-1 to TRBJ1-2; possibly TRBD1 for D (6 bases). Trimming pared 0 bases from V and 3 bases from J, leaving 12 bases between. The CDR3 length is 15 residues. Germline CDR1 reads SGHRS; CDR2 reads YFSETQ. CDR3 in amino acids: CASSLETGGYYGYTF. CDR3 DNA sequence: TGCGCCAGCAGCTTGGAGACAGGCGGATACTATGGCTACACCTTC.

This chain connects TRBV12-3 or TRBV12-4 to TRBJ2-5, with D uncertain. This CDR3 is 14 amino acids long. V lost 4 bases and J 5 bases, leaving 14 bases between the germline ends. The CDR3 nucleotides are TGTGCCAGCAGTTCACAGCATGAAGGGGAGACCCAGTACTTC. Protein: CASSSQHEGETQYF.

Notes on this clonotype: A junction end diverges from the germline sequence, so it may reflect a read error. The chain couples TRBV7-6 to TRBJ2-3; weak D call: TRBD2 (6 bases). The CDR3 runs 14 residues. CDR1 and CDR2 from the germline V gene are SGHVS and FNYEAQ. This CDR3 is CASSRLPGAGSMDF. The DNA for the CDR3 is TGTGCCAGCAGCCGCCTACCCGGAGCGGGTTCAATGGATTTT.

This clonotype was detected ten times or more. This chain links TRBV12-3 or TRBV12-4 with TRBJ2-1; D remains unclear. The V end was cut by 4 bases, the J end by 8 bases, with 9 bases between. The CDR3 has 12 amino acids. CDR3 sequence: CASSSSWDEQFF. DNA for the CDR3: TGTGCCAGCAGTTCGAGCTGGGATGAGCAGTTCTTC.

This clonotype has just a few counts. J is TRBJ2-3 and V is TRBV7-2; D is undetermined. This CDR3 has 13 residues. CDR1 is SGHTA and CDR2 is FQGNSA in the germline V gene. V was cut by 2 bases and J by 3 bases, with 6 bases left in between. CDR3 protein: CASSLLQTDTQYF. The CDR3 bases are TGTGCCAGCAGCTTACTCCAAACAGATACGCAGTATTTT. The variable domain in full, completed from reference TRBV7-2 and TRBJ2-3, reads GAGVSQSPSNKVTEKGKDVELRCDPISGHTALYWYRQSLGQGLEFLIYFQGNSAPDKSGLPSDRFSAERTGGSVSTLTIQRTQQEDSAVYLCASSLLQTDTQYFGPGTRLTVL.

Worth noting for this clonotype: This may be a read error, as it is one base from a much larger clone. The rearrangement uses TRBV7-2 and TRBJ2-5; 14 bases are shared with TRBD2. This CDR3 is built from 16 residues. In germline, CDR1 is SGHTA, CDR2 FQGNSA. The CDR3 loop is CARSPQTSGGEETQYF. CDR3 nucleotides: TGTGCCCGCAGCCCCCAGACTAGCGGGGGGGAAGAGACCCAGTACTTC.

The genes are TRBV18 and TRBJ2-7; TRBD2 matches at 8 bases. CDR3 length: 16 residues. Germline CDR1 KGHSH, CDR2 LQKENI. V trimming: 3 bases; J trimming: 0 bases; junction bases outside the gene matches: 7. CDR3 sequence: CASSPSQRGPSYEQYF. The CDR3 bases are TGTGCCAGCTCACCCTCCCAGCGGGGGCCCTCCTACGAGCAGTACTTC. The whole variable domain, filled in from reference TRBV18 and TRBJ2-7, reads NAGVMQNPRHLVRRRGQEARLRCSPMKGHSHVYWYRQLPEEGLKFMVYLQKENIIDESGMPKERFSAEFPKEGPSILRIQQVVRGDSAAYFCASSPSQRGPSYEQYFGPGTRLTVT.

This clonotype showed up just a few times. The chain couples TRBV4-1 to TRBJ2-2; TRBD2 agrees at 8 bases. The germline V gene has CDR1 MGHRA and CDR2 YSYEKL. There are 18 residues in the CDR3. V lost 0 bases and J lost 2; bases outside the gene matches: 8. CDR3 residues: CASSQDGRGAVNTGELFF. The CDR3 DNA follows: TGCGCCAGCAGCCAAGATGGGCGGGGGGCCGTAAACACCGGGGAGCTGTTTTTT.